This TCR beta chain was observed in a study of identical twins (dated by TCRdb to the mid-2010s). With respect to the entire study: The study deep-sequenced TCR alpha and beta repertoires from monozygotic twins, unrelated adults of various ages and cord blood to test whether fetal clonotypes persist. Replicate twin experiments were performed at different times using different library preparation protocols to rule out contamination.

At the junction V is shortened by 7 bases and J by 6 bases, with 27 bases in between. Reading from cysteine to phenylalanine, the CDR3 counts 17 amino acids. Only the CDR3 portion is preserved as DNA: 51 bases, with reading frame beginning at the first base. Per the germline V gene, MDHEN is the CDR1 and SYDVKM is the CDR2. The paper as a whole reports these results and caveats: Fewer insertions were carried by abundant cord blood beta clonotypes, a similar but weaker trend appeared in young adult naive repertoires, and no such trend appeared in memory repertoires. In beta out-of-frame sequences, excess twin sharing was weaker, because having fewer shared sequences lowered the signal-to-noise ratio. In monozygotic twins, out-of-frame TCR alpha sharing was systematically underestimated by recombination models, although the models agreed with sharing between unrelated individuals. Zero-insertion analyses could be partly confounded by invariant T cells such as MAIT and iNKT, though diverse VJ usage argued against such confounding for most clonotypes. Out-of-frame TCR alpha sequences shared between twins showed an excess of low generation-probability sequences compared with coincidental sharing between unrelated individuals. Because the same donors could not be followed over many years, the conclusions relied on cross-sectional statistical analysis.

This clonotype has a handful of counts. The antigen this receptor binds is unknown. No qualities accompany the bases; no much larger clone lies one base away. Library preparation used 5' RACE. TCRdb shows the sequencer as Illumina HiSeq 2000. A universal primer binding site was added through template switching, and the final cDNA carried a unique molecular identifier so that TCR cDNA molecules could be counted accurately. First-strand cDNA for TCR alpha and beta chains was synthesized from specific primers in the conserved constant-segment region. To control for contamination, every cDNA library was double barcoded, receiving both a SMART-Mk sample barcode and Illumina barcodes. Two successive PCR steps introduced TruSeq adapter sequences along with Illumina sample barcodes. The TCR alpha and beta cDNA libraries were sequenced on the Illumina HiSeq platform using custom primers. In the authors' own workflow: Raw reads were processed with MiGEC to extract unique molecular identifiers, and MiXCR was used to determine CDR3 positions. For each individual, recombination models were inferred using an EM algorithm with the repgenHMM and IGoR tools. The analysis of shared clonotypes was done with the tcR package in R, with sharing normalized by the product of cloneset sizes. To study raw recombination free of thymic and clonal selection effects, out-of-frame nonproductive sequences were analyzed. Starting from the raw public reads, TCRdb applied fastp trimming at Q25, assembled clones with MiXCR and retained in-frame beta chains. Merged by CDR3 protein, the rows form single entries marked with the most common genes and DNA. The V and J calls and clone size are TCRdb's, not the authors'. The sample table holds 250,000 to 300,000 distinct CDR3 sequences, of which around 8.3% were seen once. Jointly, the top ten make up roughly 3% of the sample.

Every donor in the study was a healthy Caucasian. Three pairs of female monozygotic twins, all aged roughly 18 to 30 years, made up the twin cohort. CD4+ and CD8+ T cell populations were isolated with positive isolation kits from Invitrogen. A further study also used this sample, focusing on yellow fever vaccine responses in identical twins. Taken from the second paper: According to the authors, the vaccine-induced T cell response in identical twins seemed to be partly convergent and partly specific to each individual. Focusing on identical twins, the study followed the T cell clones that responded to the vaccine, and did so with precision.

The source is a woman in her late teens or twenties in good health. Rearrangement joined TRBV28 to TRBJ1-1; a tentative D call is TRBD1 (5 bases match). The specimen sequenced was CD8+ T cells sorted from blood. The DNA sequence is given as TGTGCCAGCAAAAAATACAGGCCTCTCTTACGTTCCCCTGAAGCTTTCTTT. This yields the protein CASKKYRPLLRSPEAFF.